This T cell receptor beta chain was observed in a study of cytomegalovirus exposure and HLA in healthy donors. The V gene lost 4 bases and the J gene lost 3 bases, with 13 bases spanning the gap. CDR1 MGHRA and CDR2 YSYEKL come from the germline V gene. The CDR3 sequence is 15 residues long. PCR primers comprised 60 Vbeta and 13 Jbeta primers. Method: immunoSEQ multiplex PCR; TCRdb's copy keeps in-frame clones and lacks some. Among 80,000 to 90,000 clones listed, 79% were seen once. The sequencing sample was made of PBMCs. The rearrangement uses TRBV4-1 and TRBJ1-5; unclear D gene. The TCR was taken from a man aged 25-45 years in good health and CMV-seronegative. CDR3 sequence (DNA): TGCGCCAGCAGCCTCTACCGGGGAGACAATCAGCCCCAGCATTTT. Protein product: CASSLYRGDNQPQHF.